This TCR beta chain was recorded in a study of early T cells in non-severe SARS-CoV-2 infection. Whole-study context: The input, bulk RNA from unsorted whole blood, was sequenced, and chains were unpaired.

This clonotype was seen at least ten times. This CDR3 comprises 13 residues. Germline CDR1 reads MNHNY; CDR2 reads SVGAGI (reference sequence). V lost 8 bases, J lost 2 bases, and 6 bases stayed unmatched. The library protocol tagged individual cDNA molecules with unique molecular identifiers. TCRdb processed the 5' RACE reads anew with MiXCR; each CDR3 protein has one entry. The table records 70,000 to 85,000 distinct CDR3 sequences, 5% of them present only once. This receptor was identified in an adult who was a healthcare worker with PCR-confirmed SARS-CoV-2 infection or an uninfected control (not recorded which). Sequenced material: whole blood, taken at baseline. This chain connects TRBV6-6 to TRBJ2-7; 7 bases are a match to TRBD2. The CDR3, as DNA: TGTGCCAGCGCGCTCAGCGGGACCTACGAGCAGTACTTC. Encoded protein: CASALSGTYEQYF.